A single T cell receptor (beta chain) is shown here with its context. Its target is not known. Germline CDR1 is MNHEY and CDR2 is SVGAGI. The CDR3 loop spans 15 amino acids. V shed 0 bases and J shed 1 base, with 9 bases lying between them. Method: immunoSEQ multiplex PCR; TCRdb's copy keeps in-frame clones and lacks some. The sample consists of 80,000 to 95,000 clones, around nine tenths of them appearing once. This sample is part of a study of T cell responses to AZD1222 COVID-19 vaccine. Study conclusions and caveats: Clonal diversity was possibly underestimated; the donors were predominantly white British and more often female. The study reported that nearly half of spike-specific TCRs target unmutated variant regions. The CD4 TCRs associated with vaccination extended across spike and predominated at 160-218 and 743-854.

The chain is built from TRBV6-5 and TRBJ1-1; possibly TRBD1 for D (5 bases). This material consisted of peripheral blood, taken 28 days after the second AZD1222 dose. This receptor was obtained from an adult who received the AZD1222 COVID-19 vaccine. The CDR3 sequence: CASSYSWGGNTEAFF. The CDR3 region has the DNA TGTGCCAGCAGTTACTCCTGGGGGGGGAACACTGAAGCTTTCTTT.